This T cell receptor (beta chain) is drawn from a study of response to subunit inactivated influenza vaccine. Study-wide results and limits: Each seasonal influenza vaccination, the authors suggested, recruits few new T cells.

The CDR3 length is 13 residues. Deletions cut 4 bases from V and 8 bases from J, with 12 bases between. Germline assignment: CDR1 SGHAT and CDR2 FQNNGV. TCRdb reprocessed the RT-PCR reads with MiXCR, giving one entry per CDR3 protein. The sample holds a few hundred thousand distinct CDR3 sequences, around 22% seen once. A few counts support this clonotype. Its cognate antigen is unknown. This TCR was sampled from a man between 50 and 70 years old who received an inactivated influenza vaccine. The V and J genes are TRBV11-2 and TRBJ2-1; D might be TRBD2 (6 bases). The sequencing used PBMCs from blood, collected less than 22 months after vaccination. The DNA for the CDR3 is TGTGCCAGCAGCTCCCCCCCGGGGGATGAGCAGTTCTTC. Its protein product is CASSSPPGDEQFF.